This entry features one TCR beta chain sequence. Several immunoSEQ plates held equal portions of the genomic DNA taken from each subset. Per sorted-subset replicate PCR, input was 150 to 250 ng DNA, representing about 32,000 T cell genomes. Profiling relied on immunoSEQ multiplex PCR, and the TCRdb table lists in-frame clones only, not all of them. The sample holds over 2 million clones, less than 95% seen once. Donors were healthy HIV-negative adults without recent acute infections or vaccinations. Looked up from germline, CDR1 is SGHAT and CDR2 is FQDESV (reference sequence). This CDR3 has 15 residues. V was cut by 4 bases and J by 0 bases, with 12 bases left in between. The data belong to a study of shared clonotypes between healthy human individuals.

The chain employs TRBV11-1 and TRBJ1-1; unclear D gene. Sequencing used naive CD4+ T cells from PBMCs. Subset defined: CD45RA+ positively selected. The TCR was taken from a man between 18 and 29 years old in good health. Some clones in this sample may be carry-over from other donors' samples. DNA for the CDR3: TGTGCCAGCAGCTCCAGGCAGAGCCTGAACACTGAAGCTTTCTTT. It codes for CASSSRQSLNTEAFF.